This T cell receptor (beta chain) was documented in a study of CD8 T cells in ankylosing spondylitis. Study-level results: It appeared that ankylosing spondylitis blood was characterized by a TCR beta motif of under ten highly homologous variants. Researchers report that disease-linked clones proved CD8+ and relatively rare in peripheral blood.

Germline loops: CDR1 LGHDT, CDR2 YNNKEL (reference sequence). The CDR3 covers 14 residues. Trimming removed 3 bases from V and 6 bases from J; junction bases left unmatched: 4. This clonotype came up a few times. Its target is not known. Library preparation for TCR beta used quantitative 5'-RACE with molecular barcodes. MiXCR was run by TCRdb on the 5' RACE reads, yielding one entry per CDR3 protein. The sample lists 350,000 to 450,000 distinct CDR3 sequences, roughly a quarter occurring once. The source material was blood, either unsorted or a sorted T cell fraction (not recorded which). This chain joins TRBV3-1 and TRBJ2-7, with TRBD2 identical over 11 bases. The source is a male donor with ankylosing spondylitis. CDR3 amino acids: CASSHGTSGFEQYV. The CDR3, as DNA: TGTGCCAGCAGCCACGGGACTAGCGGTTTCGAGCAGTACGTC.